This passage covers 20 T cell receptor beta chains from one sample sequenced in a study of OX40 agonist ivuxolimab in advanced cancers. The protocol was immunoSEQ multiplex PCR, while the TCRdb copy is restricted to in-frame clones and leaves out a portion. Of roughly 82,000 clones in the sample, around 78% were seen once. The sequencing used CD4+ or CD8+ T cells sorted from blood, collected in a trial of the OX40 agonist ivuxolimab. The origin of the receptors is an adult with an advanced solid tumor such as melanoma, head and neck, liver or kidney cancer.

The chain links TRBV10-3 to TRBJ2-4; perhaps D is TRBD1 or TRBD2 (5 bases each). Trimming removed 4 bases from V and 0 bases from J, with 7 bases in between. CDR1 is ENHRY and CDR2 is SYGVKD in the germline V gene. The CDR3 spans 14 residues. The CDR3 loop is CAISAGTAKNIQYF. CDR3 in DNA: TGTGCCATCAGTGCTGGGACAGCCAAAAACATTCAGTACTTC.

Only one count was recorded for this clone. V gene TRBV6-6 combines with J gene TRBJ2-1; tentative D call: TRBD2 (5 bases). V was cut by 2 bases and J by 9 bases, with 14 bases left in between. The CDR3 sequence is 14 residues long. CDR1 is MNHNY, CDR2 SVGAGI, per germline (reference sequence). CDR3 DNA sequence: TGTGCCAGCAGTTACGAGGCGGGTGGGTTTGAGCAGTTCTTC. Translation gives CASSYEAGGFEQFF.

This clone was counted once. The chain recombines TRBV18 with TRBJ1-1; D is perhaps TRBD1 (6 bases). Trimming removed 6 bases at V and 1 base at J, with 12 bases between. The CDR3 length is 14 residues. The germline gives CDR1 KGHSH, CDR2 LQKENI. This chain's CDR3 is CASSQSTGNTEAFF. The CDR3 coding sequence is TGTGCCAGCTCCCAATCGACAGGGAACACTGAAGCTTTCTTT.

In its sample, this clone was seen once. This chain joins TRBV18 and TRBJ2-7; the D gene is possibly TRBD2 (5 bases). With 2 bases removed from V and 4 bases from J, the gap between germline ends came to 9 bases. This CDR3 comprises 13 residues. Germline V gene lookup returns CDR1 KGHSH and CDR2 LQKENI. The CDR3 bases are TGTGCCAGCTCACCAAGTTCGGGGTACGAGCAGTACTTC. It translates to CASSPSSGYEQYF.

V and J are TRBV5-1 and TRBJ1-6; TRBD1 matches 7 bases. There are 16 residues in the CDR3. CDR1 is SGHRS and CDR2 is YFSETQ in the germline V gene. The trim removed 2 bases at V and 11 bases at J, leaving 13 bases unmatched. The CDR3 nucleotides are TGCGCCAGCAGCTTAGAGGAGACAGGGAGGCCGGCACCCCTCCACTTT. Its translation: CASSLEETGRPAPLHF.

The chain combines TRBV19 with TRBJ2-7; D might be TRBD1 (6 bases). Germline values: CDR1 LNHDA, CDR2 SQIVND (reference sequence). Trimming left V 10 bases short and J 8 bases short, with 24 bases between. CDR3 length: 14 amino acids. In DNA, the CDR3 is TGTGCCACCAGATCCCCGGACAGCTATTTTAAGCAGTACTTC. Its translation is CATRSPDSYFKQYF.

This chain connects TRBV7-3 to TRBJ2-3, with D possibly TRBD2 on 7 matching bases. Germline V gene lookup returns CDR1 SGHTA and CDR2 FQGTGA. Trimming removed 5 bases at V and 2 bases at J, with 11 bases between. This CDR3 is 14 amino acids long. CDR3 coding DNA: TGTGCCAGCAGCCTCGGGGGGCCCACAGATACGCAGTATTTT. This encodes CASSLGGPTDTQYF.

V gene TRBV2 combines with J gene TRBJ1-1; D is unresolved. The CDR3 runs 13 residues. Trimming cost V 4 bases and J 3 bases, with 9 bases left between them. Germline assignment: CDR1 SNHLY and CDR2 FYNNEI. CDR3: CASSASGYTEAFF. The CDR3 coding sequence is TGTGCCAGCAGTGCGTCGGGGTACACTGAAGCTTTCTTT.

The chain has TRBV6-1 and TRBJ1-5; possibly TRBD1 for D (5 bases). Trimming cost V 8 bases and J 0 bases, with 14 bases left between them. The CDR3 spans 15 residues. Germline CDR1 MNHNS, CDR2 SASEGT. CDR3 bases: TGTGCCAGCGGAAGGGGAGGTATTAGCAATCAGCCCCAGCATTTT. Translated, it gives CASGRGGISNQPQHF.

The genes are TRBV12-5 and TRBJ2-5, with 15 bases lining up with TRBD2. CDR3 length equals 15 residues. The junction had 4 bases not matched to a gene; V was cut back by 6 bases and J by 5 bases. The germline V gene has CDR1 LGHNT and CDR2 FRNRAP. CDR3 sequence: CASGRGTSGRETQYF. The CDR3 nucleotides are TGTGCTAGTGGGAGAGGGACTAGCGGGAGGGAGACCCAGTACTTC.

This clone was seen only a few times. The rearrangement joins TRBV30 to TRBJ2-3; a weak D match, TRBD2 (5 bases). Between the trimmed V and J ends, which lost 3 bases and 3 bases, there was a span of 13 bases. Germline CDR1 and CDR2: GTSNPN and SVGIG (reference sequence). This CDR3 region has 14 residues. CDR3 protein: CAWSLSGLTDTQYF. CDR3 DNA: TGTGCCTGGAGCTTGAGCGGATTGACAGATACGCAGTATTTT.

The J gene is TRBJ1-3, the V gene TRBV6-6, with a weak D call TRBD1 (5 bases). This CDR3 is 16 amino acids long. V lost 7 bases to trimming and J lost 0 bases, with 16 bases between them. Germline values: CDR1 MNHNY, CDR2 SVGAGI (reference sequence). DNA of the CDR3: TGTGCCAGCAACTACGGGGCCTCGAGCTCTGGAAACACCATATATTTT. It encodes CASNYGASSSGNTIYF.

The chain links TRBV14 to TRBJ2-3; D is unclear. CDR1 is SGHDN and CDR2 is FVKESK in the germline V gene. Trimming took 4 bases from V and 2 from J, leaving 13 bases between them. The CDR3 covers 15 residues. This CDR3 reads CASSPWGLSTDTQYF. CDR3 in DNA: TGTGCCAGCAGCCCCTGGGGATTATCCACAGATACGCAGTATTTT.

This clone occurred once. The chain recombines TRBV11-2 with TRBJ1-6, with D unclear. Germline V gives CDR1 SGHAT, CDR2 FQNNGV. With 5 bases removed from V and 7 bases from J, the gap between germline ends came to 21 bases. The CDR3 is 17 amino acids. The CDR3 loop is CASSPSGPPGLNSPLHF. CDR3 DNA sequence: TGTGCCAGCAGCCCAAGCGGACCTCCCGGCCTAAATTCACCCCTCCACTTT.

This sequence joins TRBV7-9 and TRBJ1-2; D call uncertain. The CDR3 spans 14 residues. Trimming shortened V by 5 bases and J by 4 bases, and 14 bases separated the two germline ends. The germline CDR1 and CDR2 sequences are SEHNR and FQNEAQ (reference sequence). The CDR3 sequence is CASSDPTWGYGYTF. CDR3 coding DNA: TGTGCCAGCAGCGACCCGACATGGGGCTATGGCTACACCTTC.

In its sample, this clone was seen once. The chain combines TRBV18 with TRBJ2-5, with 9 bases lining up with TRBD2. This CDR3 has 16 amino acids. V lost 1 base to trimming and J lost 1 base; unmatched junction nucleotides: 4. The germline V gene has CDR1 KGHSH and CDR2 LQKENI. The DNA of the CDR3 is TGTGCCAGCTCACCACTAGGCGGGGGGGTCCAAGAGACCCAGTACTTC. Translated, it gives CASSPLGGGVQETQYF.

This chain links TRBV20-1 with TRBJ1-1; no clear D gene. V dropped 3 bases and J dropped 8 bases, with 7 bases sitting between them. Per the germline V gene, CDR1 is DFQATT and CDR2 is SNEGSKA (reference sequence). The CDR3 runs to 10 residues. The CDR3 nucleotides are TGCAGTGCTAGTAACGCAGAAGCTTTCTTT. It is translated as CSASNAEAFF.

The chain uses TRBV5-1 and TRBJ2-7, with 9 bases lining up with TRBD1. This CDR3 is built from 14 residues. Trimming cost V 4 bases and J 2 bases; bases outside gene matches: 4. In germline, CDR1 is SGHRS, CDR2 YFSETQ. The CDR3 protein is CASSRGQGTYEQYF. CDR3 coding DNA: TGCGCCAGCAGCCGGGGACAGGGTACCTACGAGCAGTACTTC.

This chain joins TRBV30 and TRBJ2-2, with D possibly being TRBD1 or TRBD2 (6 bases each). The CDR3 is 14 residues long. CDR1 is GTSNPN and CDR2 is SVGIG in the germline V gene (reference sequence). Trimming cost V 4 bases and J 6 bases, with 15 bases left between them. In DNA, the CDR3 is TGTGCCTGGAAGGGGGGCGCAGGGTCCGGGGAGCTGTTTTTT. Its protein is CAWKGGAGSGELFF.

This clone was seen a handful of times. CDR3 in amino acids: CASSEWDIRYGYTF. The CDR3 DNA reads TGTGCCAGCAGTGAATGGGACATCCGCTATGGCTACACCTTC. The chain recombines TRBV25-1 with TRBJ1-2; TRBD1 is a possible D gene (6 bases). Deletions cut 1 base from V and 4 bases from J, with 10 bases between. Germline V gene data show CDR1 as MGHDK and CDR2 as SYGVNS. The CDR3 sequence is 14 residues long.